Each of the 32 T cell receptor beta chains below was sequenced from the same sample in a study of shared clonotypes between healthy human individuals. Method: immunoSEQ multiplex PCR; TCRdb's copy keeps in-frame clones and lacks some. The sample includes some 1,400,000 clones, around 97% of them seen just once. Sequencing was done on a sample of naive CD4+ T cells sorted from blood. The subset is: CD45RA+ positively selected. The receptors stem from a man aged 25 to 40 in good health.

The chain combines TRBV9 with TRBJ2-1; 9 nucleotides align to TRBD2. The CDR3 sequence is 17 residues long. The J segment lost 3 bases and the V segment lost 0 bases, leaving 7 bases of the junction unmatched. Germline V lookup: CDR1 SGDLS, CDR2 YYNGEE. DNA for the CDR3: TGTGCCAGCAGCGTAGTTGCGGCGGGAGGGAACTACAATGAGCAGTTCTTC. Translating gives CASSVVAAGGNYNEQFF.

This sequence joins TRBV5-6 and TRBJ1-4; D unresolved. V shed 0 bases and J shed 6 bases, with 9 bases lying between them. This CDR3 is built from 14 residues. The germline gives CDR1 SGHDT, CDR2 YYEEEE. The CDR3 here is CASSLGLEDEKLFF. DNA of the CDR3: TGTGCCAGCAGCTTGGGGCTAGAGGATGAAAAACTGTTTTTT. Complete variable domain (other parts from reference TRBV5-6 and TRBJ1-4): DAGVTQSPTHLIKTRGQQVTLRCSPKSGHDTVSWYQQALGQGPQFIFQYYEEEERQRGNFPDRFSGHQFPNYSSELNVNALLLGDSALYLCASSLGLEDEKLFFGSGTQLSVL.

This rearrangement joins TRBV9 to TRBJ2-1; tentative D call: TRBD2 (5 bases). The CDR3 loop spans 16 amino acids. The V end was cut by 1 base, the J end by 0 bases, with 11 bases between. The germline V gene encodes CDR1 SGDLS and CDR2 YYNGEE. The CDR3 bases are TGTGCCAGCAGCGTACGAGCGGTGATCTCCTACAATGAGCAGTTCTTC. Amino acids: CASSVRAVISYNEQFF.

The chain couples TRBV19 to TRBJ1-1, with 7 nucleotides matching TRBD1. Per germline, CDR1 LNHDA and CDR2 SQIVND (reference sequence). The CDR3 is 16 amino acids. After removal of 7 bases from V and 2 bases from J, the junction contained 13 bases not matched to a gene. This chain's CDR3 is CASMQRGQWKNTEAFF. CDR3 bases: TGTGCCAGTATGCAAAGGGGACAGTGGAAAAACACTGAAGCTTTCTTT.

The chain employs TRBV2 and TRBJ2-5, with D possibly TRBD1 on 5 matching bases. Germline V gene lookup returns CDR1 SNHLY and CDR2 FYNNEI. There are 15 residues in the CDR3. Trimming took off 5 bases at V and 4 bases at J, with 17 bases between the two ends. The CDR3 loop reads CASSSDSPRRETQYF. CDR3 bases: TGTGCCAGCAGTAGCGACAGCCCAAGGAGAGAGACCCAGTACTTC.

V gene TRBV20-1 combines with J gene TRBJ2-7; no reliable D call. The germline V gene has CDR1 DFQATT and CDR2 SNEGSKA (reference sequence). CDR3 size: 10 residues. The V end was cut by 4 bases, the J end by 4 bases, with 5 bases between. CDR3 nucleotides: TGCAGTGCTACGGTATACGAGCAGTACTTC. Encoded protein: CSATVYEQYF.

The chain couples TRBV5-6 to TRBJ1-5; D is undetermined. Trimming took 4 bases from V and 4 from J, leaving 12 bases between them. The CDR3 is made up of 14 amino acids. Germline V lookup: CDR1 SGHDT, CDR2 YYEEEE. The CDR3 DNA sequence: TGTGCCAGCAGCCCCCGTGCGGGGAATCAGCCCCAGCATTTT. Protein: CASSPRAGNQPQHF.

V gene TRBV5-6 combines with J gene TRBJ2-7; D gene uncertain. CDR3 length: 11 residues. V lost 4 bases, J lost 7 bases, and 9 bases lay in between. Germline V gene lookup returns CDR1 SGHDT and CDR2 YYEEEE. DNA for the CDR3: TGTGCCAGCAGCCACCAGTTGGAGCAGTACTTC. Amino acid sequence: CASSHQLEQYF.

The rearrangement joins TRBV7-9 to TRBJ2-5; D might be TRBD2 (6 bases). The CDR3 spans 18 residues. V lost 2 bases, J lost 1 base, and 20 bases lay in between. Per germline, CDR1 SEHNR and CDR2 FQNEAQ (reference sequence). The CDR3 is CASSLWTWSSGFQETQYF. Written as DNA, the CDR3 is TGTGCCAGCAGCTTATGGACTTGGAGTAGCGGTTTCCAAGAGACCCAGTACTTC.

This rearrangement joins TRBV19 to TRBJ1-1; D is perhaps TRBD1 (5 bases). The germline V gene has CDR1 LNHDA and CDR2 SQIVND (reference sequence). The CDR3 consists of 14 residues. V lost 4 bases to trimming and J lost 5 bases, with 14 bases between them. CDR3 nucleotides: TGTGCCAGTAGTACGGGGCCGGGACTGACTGAAGCTTTCTTT. It translates to CASSTGPGLTEAFF. The whole variable domain, remainder taken from reference TRBV19 and TRBJ1-1, is DGGITQSPKYLFRKEGQNVTLSCEQNLNHDAMYWYRQDPGQGLRLIYYSQIVNDFQKGDIAEGYSVSREKKESFPLTVTSAQKNPTAFYLCASSTGPGLTEAFFGQGTRLTVV.

The gene calls are TRBV2 and TRBJ2-7; D remains unclear. CDR3 length: 15 residues. Between the trimmed V and J ends, which lost 0 bases and 4 bases, there was a span of 13 bases. Germline CDR1 and CDR2: SNHLY and FYNNEI. The CDR3 loop is CASSEAGGLRYEQYF. DNA of the CDR3: TGTGCCAGCAGTGAAGCGGGTGGGCTTAGGTACGAGCAGTACTTC.

The chain is built from TRBV18 and TRBJ2-6; D gene unclear. The V gene lost 4 bases and the J gene lost 2 bases, with 12 bases spanning the gap. Germline-derived CDR1 and CDR2 are KGHSH and LQKENI. This CDR3 has 16 residues. CDR3 residues: CASSHGRTAGANVLTF. The DNA of the CDR3 is TGTGCCAGCTCACACGGACGGACCGCTGGGGCCAACGTCCTGACTTTC.

The chain combines TRBV5-8 with TRBJ2-2, with 7 bases lining up with TRBD1. This CDR3 comprises 19 residues. Germline V gives CDR1 SGHTS, CDR2 YDEGEE. V was clipped by 0 bases and J by 1 base; unmatched bases: 12. CDR3 nucleotide sequence: TGTGCCAGCAGCTTGGAGCGCAGGGGGTCAGCGAAGAACACCGGGGAGCTGTTTTTT. The encoded protein is CASSLERRGSAKNTGELFF.

V is TRBV11-2 and J is TRBJ2-7, with TRBD2 identical over 8 bases. Germline V gene data show CDR1 as SGHAT and CDR2 as FQNNGV. V dropped 5 bases and J dropped 1; count of bases not matched to a gene: 7. The CDR3 extends over 15 amino acids. CDR3 sequence: CASSENSGNSYEQYF. The CDR3 DNA is TGTGCCAGCAGCGAGAATAGCGGGAATTCCTACGAGCAGTACTTC.

This rearrangement joins TRBV28 to TRBJ2-3; 7 positions match TRBD2. The J segment lost 0 bases and the V segment lost 6 bases, leaving 15 bases of the junction unmatched. Germline-derived CDR1 and CDR2 are MDHEN and SYDVKM. The CDR3 contains 18 residues. CDR3 sequence (DNA): TGTGCCAGCAGCGCCCCAGGTCTAGCGGCAACTAGCACAGATACGCAGTATTTT. This sequence encodes CASSAPGLAATSTDTQYF.

This chain connects TRBV6-1 to TRBJ2-4; D call uncertain. Germline-derived CDR1 and CDR2 are MNHNS and SASEGT. There are 11 residues in the CDR3. V was shortened by 3 bases and J by 9 bases, with 6 bases between the two germline ends. DNA for the CDR3: TGTGCCAGCAGTGAGGTGGGCATTCAGTACTTC. This codes for CASSEVGIQYF.

This rearrangement joins TRBV9 to TRBJ2-1, with a tentative D call TRBD1 (5 bases). The CDR3 contains 15 residues. From germline, CDR1 is SGDLS and CDR2 YYNGEE. V lost 6 bases, J lost 0 bases, and 13 bases lay in between. Here the CDR3 DNA reads TGTGCCAGCACCGCGGACATTCGCTCCTACAATGAGCAGTTCTTC. Protein: CASTADIRSYNEQFF.

V usage is TRBV9 and J usage is TRBJ1-1; 9 nucleotides align to TRBD1. After removal of 0 bases from V and 1 base from J, the junction contained 7 bases not matched to a gene. CDR3 length equals 17 residues. CDR1 SGDLS and CDR2 YYNGEE come from the germline V gene. The CDR3, as DNA: TGTGCCAGCAGCGTAGTAGTACAGGGGGCGGAGAACACTGAAGCTTTCTTT. Amino acids: CASSVVVQGAENTEAFF. Based on the CDR3 plus reference TRBV9 and TRBJ1-1, the full variable domain is DSGVTQTPKHLITATGQRVTLRCSPRSGDLSVYWYQQSLDQGLQFLIQYYNGEERAKGNILERFSAQQFPDLHSELNLSSLELGDSALYFCASSVVVQGAENTEAFFGQGTRLTVV.

The rearrangement links TRBV7-9 to TRBJ1-2, with D perhaps matching TRBD1 (5 bases). Germline CDR1 is SEHNR and CDR2 is FQNEAQ (reference sequence). The ends were cut back, 3 bases at V and 8 bases at J, with 13 bases in the middle. The CDR3 has 13 residues. The CDR3 region is CASSFRDERGYTF. The CDR3 coding sequence is TGTGCCAGCAGCTTCCGGGACGAAAGAGGCTACACCTTC.

The J gene is TRBJ1-2, the V gene TRBV19; D possibly corresponds to TRBD1 (5 bases). This CDR3 spans 20 amino acids. Germline V gene sequence: CDR1 LNHDA, CDR2 SQIVND (reference sequence). V lost 3 bases and J 4 bases, leaving 30 bases between the germline ends. In DNA form, the CDR3 reads TGTGCCAGTAGTATCCCCGACCGAACAGGCCAACGACGGGCAGGCTATGGCTACACCTTC. Residues: CASSIPDRTGQRRAGYGYTF.

The chain combines TRBV19 with TRBJ2-2; 14 nucleotides align to TRBD2. The CDR3 consists of 20 residues. V dropped 3 bases and J dropped 5; count of bases not matched to a gene: 14. CDR1 LNHDA and CDR2 SQIVND come from the germline V gene (reference sequence). CDR3: CASSIGDTTSGRALTGELFF. The CDR3 DNA is TGTGCCAGTAGTATCGGAGATACGACTAGCGGGAGGGCCCTTACCGGGGAGCTGTTTTTT.

In the case of this clone: The same CDR3 is also encoded by other DNA sequences in this sample. The chain links TRBV7-9 to TRBJ2-3; D is uncertain. The germline CDR1 and CDR2 sequences are SEHNR and FQNEAQ (reference sequence). The CDR3 extends over 11 amino acids. Deletions cut 8 bases from V and 0 bases from J, with 3 bases between. As DNA, the CDR3 is TGTGCCAGCTCTAGCACAGATACGCAGTATTTT. Its translation is CASSSTDTQYF. Variable domain in full (rest from reference TRBV7-9 and TRBJ2-3): DTGVSQNPRHKITKRGQNVTFRCDPISEHNRLYWYRQTLGQGPEFLTYFQNEAQLEKSRLLSDRFSAERPKGSFSTLEIQRTEQGDSAMYLCASSSTDTQYFGPGTRLTVL.

The CDR3 sequence: CASSLYRGKNGGYTF. As DNA, the CDR3 is TGTGCCAGCTCACTTTACAGGGGAAAGAATGGGGGCTACACCTTC. The chain uses TRBV18 and TRBJ1-2, with 7 bases lining up with TRBD1. The CDR3 runs 15 residues. The germline gives CDR1 KGHSH, CDR2 LQKENI. V was pared by 4 bases and J by 8 bases, with 13 bases of the junction left unmatched.

Comments on this clone: The junction shows a germline mismatch at one end, possibly a read error. V is TRBV18 and J is TRBJ2-5, with D tentatively TRBD2 (6 bases). Germline values: CDR1 KGHSH, CDR2 LQKENI. The CDR3 extends over 14 amino acids. Here the CDR3 reads CASSAPAGQETQYF. In DNA, the CDR3 is TGTGCCAGCTCAGCACCGGCGGGACAAGAGACCCAGTACTTC. Together with reference TRBV18 and TRBJ2-5, the CDR3 gives the full variable domain: NAGVMQNPRHLVRRRGQEARLRCSPMKGHSHVYWYRQLPEEGLKFMVYLQKENIIDESGMPKERFSAEFPKEGPSILRIQQVVRGDSAAYFCASSAPAGQETQYFGPGTRLLVL.

The gene calls are TRBV2 and TRBJ2-2, with unresolved D. The CDR3 contains 13 residues. Looked up from germline, CDR1 is SNHLY and CDR2 is FYNNEI. Trimming stripped 4 bases from V and 8 bases from J, with 11 bases between. CDR3 loop: CASSATREGELFF. CDR3 DNA sequence: TGTGCCAGCAGTGCGACCCGCGAGGGGGAGCTGTTTTTT. Supplemented by reference TRBV2 and TRBJ2-2, the full variable domain reads EPEVTQTPSHQVTQMGQEVILRCVPISNHLYFYWYRQILGQKVEFLVSFYNNEISEKSEIFDDQFSVERPDGSNFTLKIRSTKLEDSAMYFCASSATREGELFFGEGSRLTVL.

Turning to this clone: This sample includes further DNA sequences coding for the same CDR3. The V gene is TRBV4-1, the J gene TRBJ2-7, with D maybe TRBD2 (7 bases). V lost 0 bases, J lost 1 base, and 13 bases lay in between. Germline-derived CDR1 and CDR2 are MGHRA and YSYEKL. This CDR3 contains 16 residues. CDR3 DNA sequence: TGCGCCAGCAGCCAAGAAGGGGGGGGCTCTTCCTACGAGCAGTACTTC. It translates to CASSQEGGGSSYEQYF.

The V and J genes are TRBV6-1 and TRBJ2-7; 7 positions agree with TRBD2. Germline values: CDR1 MNHNS, CDR2 SASEGT. CDR3 length: 13 amino acids. Written as DNA, the CDR3 is TGTGTCTCCGCGCGGGCGGGAGTATACGAGCAGTACTTC. Amino acid sequence: CVSARAGVYEQYF.

This clone showed up just a few times. The chain carries TRBV18 and TRBJ1-3; TRBD1 might be the D (6 bases). The V gene lost 7 bases and the J gene lost 0 bases, with 10 bases spanning the gap. This CDR3 is built from 14 residues. Germline values: CDR1 KGHSH, CDR2 LQKENI. The CDR3 region is CASFRDNSGNTIYF. The CDR3 bases are TGTGCCAGCTTTAGGGACAACTCTGGAAACACCATATATTTT.

J is TRBJ2-7 and V is TRBV5-6; tentatively, D is TRBD1 (5 bases). CDR3 length: 16 residues. Germline V gene data show CDR1 as SGHDT and CDR2 as YYEEEE. Trimming shortened V by 1 base and J by 4 bases, and 18 bases separated the two germline ends. CDR3 DNA: TGTGCCAGCAGCTTGTTTTCGAGACAAAGGGGTTACGAGCAGTACTTC. This gives the protein CASSLFSRQRGYEQYF.

This clone was found once. The chain links TRBV19 to TRBJ1-4; D is uncertain. CDR1 is LNHDA, CDR2 SQIVND, per germline (reference sequence). The CDR3 length is 15 residues. Trimming left V 1 base short and J 6 bases short, with 12 bases between. CDR3 bases: TGTGCCAGTAGTATAGTGGGTGGCCGAGATGAAAAACTGTTTTTT. It encodes CASSIVGGRDEKLFF.

Details on this clone: The junction does not match germline at one end; this may be a read error. J is TRBJ2-7 and V is TRBV7-8; 13 bases match TRBD2. Germline values: CDR1 SGHVS, CDR2 FQNEAQ. This CDR3 is built from 17 residues. CDR3 loop: CASSLAGTSGTYYEQYF. CDR3 DNA: TGTGCCAGCAGCCTAGCCGGGACTAGCGGGACTTACTACGAGCAGTACTTC.

V is TRBV7-2 and J is TRBJ2-1, with 13 bases matching TRBD2. CDR3 size: 16 residues. V lost 5 bases, J lost 5 bases, and 6 bases stayed unmatched. In germline, CDR1 is SGHTA, CDR2 FQGNSA. CDR3 protein: CASSTGGTSGDNEQFF. Here the CDR3 DNA reads TGTGCCAGCAGCACGGGGGGGACTAGCGGGGACAATGAGCAGTTCTTC.